The clone carrying this T cell receptor (beta chain) was found once. Its antigen is unknown. This PCR relied on a set of 60 Vbeta primers and 13 Jbeta primers. Profiled with immunoSEQ multiplex PCR; TCRdb holds only in-frame clones, not every one. The sample has approximately 160,000 clones, around four fifths seen once. This entry belongs to a study of cytomegalovirus exposure and HLA in healthy donors. Points from the study as a whole: Later analysis reportedly placed an Asian-associated ancestry cluster below the approximately 700-donor mean in N-insertions.

Although they were nominally healthy when sampled, donors likely had unrecorded immune exposures. Germline assignment: CDR1 SEHNR and CDR2 FQNEAQ (reference sequence). CDR3 length: 14 amino acids. Trimming left V 5 bases short and J 7 bases short, with 14 bases between. The chain couples TRBV7-9 to TRBJ2-2; the D gene is possibly TRBD2 (5 bases). The sample consisted of PBMCs. The receptor was derived from a woman aged 45-59 years in good health and CMV-seropositive. The CDR3 bases are TGTGCCAGCAGCCCCCTGGGAGACGGCGGGGAGCTGTTTTTT. Protein product: CASSPLGDGGELFF.